Presented here are 11 T cell receptor beta chains from one specimen sequenced in a study of metastatic and nonmetastatic thyroid tumors. Using MiXCR, TCRdb re-called clones from the PCR reads. The sample has around 15,000 clones, 23% seen once; the top ten hold approximately 7%. Prior to thyroid surgery, none of the patients had received any treatment. The sequencing sample was made of adjacent normal tissue. Source of these receptors: a female donor with papillary thyroid cancer or a benign thyroid nodule (not recorded which). Some clones in this sample may be carry-over from other donors' samples.

This clone is termed medium-sized. The chain combines TRBV10-1 with TRBJ2-2; D ambiguous. Germline-derived CDR1 and CDR2 are WNHNN and SYGVQD (reference sequence). There are 14 residues in the CDR3. V was cut by 8 bases and J by 3 bases, with 13 bases left in between. Written as DNA, the CDR3 is TGCGCCAGCGCTACTTCACCCTACACCGGGGAGCTGTTTTTT. This encodes CASATSPYTGELFF.

This sequence joins TRBV2 and TRBJ2-2; D is unclear. The CDR3 sequence is 21 residues long. Deletions cut 0 bases from V and 1 base from J, with 24 bases between. Germline V gene lookup returns CDR1 SNHLY and CDR2 FYNNEI. In DNA, the CDR3 is TGTGCCAGCAGTGAAGCGCCGTTTTGGCTAATTGACCCGATGAACACCGGGGAGCTGTTTTTT. Protein sequence: CASSEAPFWLIDPMNTGELFF.

This chain joins TRBV18 and TRBJ1-6; TRBD1 matches at 11 bases. The CDR3 length is 15 residues. V trimming: 2 bases; J trimming: 10 bases; junction bases outside the gene matches: 4. Germline assignment: CDR1 KGHSH and CDR2 LQKENI. CDR3 amino acids: CASSPRTGGSSPLHF. The CDR3 DNA sequence: TGTGCCAGCTCACCAAGGACAGGGGGCTCCTCACCCCTCCACTTT. The whole variable domain, remainder taken from reference TRBV18 and TRBJ1-6, is NAGVMQNPRHLVRRRGQEARLRCSPMKGHSHVYWYRQLPEEGLKFMVYLQKENIIDESGMPKERFSAEFPKEGPSILRIQQVVRGDSAAYFCASSPRTGGSSPLHFGNGTRLTVT.

This clone is medium-sized in the sample. This chain links TRBV6-1 with TRBJ1-5; TRBD1 aligns across 7 bases. This CDR3 region has 16 residues. Germline CDR1 and CDR2: MNHNS and SASEGT. V trimming: 6 bases; J trimming: 0 bases; junction bases outside the gene matches: 8. For the CDR3, the DNA is TGTGCCAGCAGCGCTCCGACAGGGAGTAGCAATCAGCCCCAGCATTTT. It is translated as CASSAPTGSSNQPQHF.

This rearrangement joins TRBV11-2 to TRBJ1-6, with D uncertain. CDR1 and CDR2 from the germline V gene are SGHAT and FQNNGV. The CDR3 runs to 17 residues. V lost 3 bases and J lost 0, with 12 bases in between. CDR3 nucleotides: TGTGCCAGCAGCTTTCCAAAGGAAGGCTCCTATAATTCACCCCTCCACTTT. Protein sequence: CASSFPKEGSYNSPLHF.

CDR3 DNA: TGTGCCAGCATGGTGGACCGGTGCACCGGGGAGCTGTTTTTT. It specifies CASMVDRCTGELFF. This chain connects TRBV6-1 to TRBJ2-2; D unresolved. This CDR3 region has 14 residues. Trimming shortened V by 7 bases and J by 4 bases, and 13 bases separated the two germline ends. In germline, CDR1 is MNHNS, CDR2 SASEGT.

This clone was found a few times. The chain is built from TRBV15 and TRBJ1-1; D might be TRBD1 (6 bases). CDR1 and CDR2 from the germline V gene are LNHNV and YYDKDF (reference sequence). V was pared by 0 bases and J by 3 bases, with 11 bases between. This CDR3 region has 15 residues. CDR3: CATSRDGGRDTEAFF. CDR3 sequence (DNA): TGTGCCACCAGCAGAGATGGGGGGCGGGACACTGAAGCTTTCTTT. Together with reference TRBV15 and TRBJ1-1, the CDR3 gives the full variable domain: DAMVIQNPRYQVTQFGKPVTLSCSQTLNHNVMYWYQQKSSQAPKLLFHYYDKDFNNEADTPDNFQSRRPNTSFCFLDIRSPGLGDTAMYLCATSRDGGRDTEAFFGQGTRLTVV.

There are many counts of this clone. The chain employs TRBV18 and TRBJ2-5; D gene uncertain. CDR1 and CDR2 from the germline V gene are KGHSH and LQKENI. The CDR3 runs 12 residues. The V and J ends lost 0 bases and 2 bases respectively, with 1 base between them. The CDR3: CASSPPQETQYF. CDR3 nucleotides: TGTGCCAGCTCACCACCGCAAGAGACCCAGTACTTC. Drawing the rest from reference TRBV18 and TRBJ2-5, the complete variable domain is NAGVMQNPRHLVRRRGQEARLRCSPMKGHSHVYWYRQLPEEGLKFMVYLQKENIIDESGMPKERFSAEFPKEGPSILRIQQVVRGDSAAYFCASSPPQETQYFGPGTRLLVL.

This clone occurred a few times. The chain joins TRBV10-3 to TRBJ2-7, with D perhaps TRBD1 or TRBD2 (6 bases each). The V end lost 5 bases, the J end lost 0 bases, and 17 bases lay between the germline ends. The germline V gene has CDR1 ENHRY and CDR2 SYGVKD. The CDR3 runs 16 residues. CDR3 DNA sequence: TGTGCCATCAGTCGGCAACAGGGACTTATCTCCTACGAGCAGTACTTC. Amino acid sequence: CAISRQQGLISYEQYF.

This clone is medium-sized within its sample. This sequence joins TRBV6-1 and TRBJ2-7; D is undetermined. In germline, CDR1 is MNHNS, CDR2 SASEGT. Trimming left V 8 bases short and J 6 bases short, with 17 bases between. This CDR3 region has 13 residues. The DNA for the CDR3 is TGTGCCAGCGGATGGTGGATAGATGGCGAGCAGTACTTC. Residues: CASGWWIDGEQYF.

In its sample, this clone was seen many times. Distinct nucleotide sequences in the sample also encode this CDR3. The chain is built from TRBV7-8 and TRBJ2-3; D assignment may be TRBD1 or TRBD2 (5 bases each). The CDR3 is 14 amino acids. Germline V CDR1 and CDR2: SGHVS, FQNEAQ. The V end was cut by 1 base, the J end by 4 bases, with 9 bases between. As DNA, the CDR3 is TGTGCCAGCAGCTTAGAATTGGGGGCAGATACGCAGTATTTT. Its protein is CASSLELGADTQYF. The full variable domain, in which reference TRBV7-8 and TRBJ2-3 provide the parts outside the CDR3, is GAGVSQSPRYKVAKRGQDVALRCDPISGHVSLFWYQQALGQGPEFLTYFQNEAQLDKSGLPSDRFFAERPEGSVSTLKIQRTQQEDSAVYLCASSLELGADTQYFGPGTRLTVL.